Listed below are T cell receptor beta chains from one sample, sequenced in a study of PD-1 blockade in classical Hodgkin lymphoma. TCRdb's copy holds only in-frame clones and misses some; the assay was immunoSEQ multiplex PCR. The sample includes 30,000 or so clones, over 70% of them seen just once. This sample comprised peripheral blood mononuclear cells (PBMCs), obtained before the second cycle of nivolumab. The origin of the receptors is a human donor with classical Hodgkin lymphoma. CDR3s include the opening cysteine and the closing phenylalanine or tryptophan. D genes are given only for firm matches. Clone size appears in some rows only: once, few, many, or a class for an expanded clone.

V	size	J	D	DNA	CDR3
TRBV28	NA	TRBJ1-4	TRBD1	TGTGCCAGCAGTTCCGCGGAGGGGGCTTGGGAAAAACTGTTTTTT	CASSSAEGAWEKLFF
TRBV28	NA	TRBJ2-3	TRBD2	TGTGCCAGCAGTCAGACTAGCGGGGTAACAGATACGCAGTATTTT	CASSQTSGVTDTQYF
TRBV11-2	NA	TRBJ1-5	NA	TGTGCCAGCACTCTCGAGGGGTCCCCGAGCAATCAGCCCCAGCATTTT	CASTLEGSPSNQPQHF
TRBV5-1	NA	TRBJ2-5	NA	TGCGCCAGCAGCTTGGAATCGGGGGTCGAAGAGACCCAGTACTTC	CASSLESGVEETQYF
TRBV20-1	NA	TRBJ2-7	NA	TGCAGTGCTAGAGATAAGCTTTGGGAGTACTTC	CSARDKLWEYF
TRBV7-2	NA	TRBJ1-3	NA	TGTGCCAGCAGCTTGGACAGCGGAAACACCATATATTTT	CASSLDSGNTIYF
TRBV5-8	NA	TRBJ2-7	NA	TGTGCCAGCAGCTTGGAAGGGGTCACCTACGAGCAGTACTTC	CASSLEGVTYEQYF
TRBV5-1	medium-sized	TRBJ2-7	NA	TGCGCCAGCAGTCCCGGGGGAAGCTCCTACGAGCAGTACTTC	CASSPGGSSYEQYF
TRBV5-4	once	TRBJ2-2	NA	TGTGCCAGCAGCTTATTACAGGGGGGGACCGGGGAGCTGTTTTTT	CASSLLQGGTGELFF
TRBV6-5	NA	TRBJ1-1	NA	TGTGCCAGCAGTTACCGGCCTTCGAACACTGAAGCTTTCTTT	CASSYRPSNTEAFF
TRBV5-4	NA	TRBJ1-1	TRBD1	TGTGCCAGCAGCGCCGACAGGGCGAACACTGAAGCTTTCTTT	CASSADRANTEAFF
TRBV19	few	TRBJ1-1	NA	TGTGCCAGTAGTACTACCCCTAACGCTGAAGCTTTCTTT	CASSTTPNAEAFF
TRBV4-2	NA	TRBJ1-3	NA	TGTGCCAGCAGCCAAGAAAACGGCTCTGGAAACACCATATATTTT	CASSQENGSGNTIYF
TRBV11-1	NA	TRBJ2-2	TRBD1	TGTGCCAGCAGCTCCCGGGACAGGGTTCCCCAACTCCTCACCGGGGAGCTGTTTTTT	CASSSRDRVPQLLTGELFF
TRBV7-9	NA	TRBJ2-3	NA	TGTGCCAGCAGCTTAGGGTCCACAGATACGCAGTATTTT	CASSLGSTDTQYF
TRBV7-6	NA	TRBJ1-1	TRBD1	TGTGCCAGCAGCTTCAACAGGGGAGGAACTGAAGCTTTCTTT	CASSFNRGGTEAFF
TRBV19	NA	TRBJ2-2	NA	TGTGCCAGCACGGGGGAGAACACCGGGGAGCTGTTTTTT	CASTGENTGELFF
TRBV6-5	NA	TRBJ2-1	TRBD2	TGTGCCAGCAGCCTACTAGCGGGAGGGTACAATGAGCAGTTCTTC	CASSLLAGGYNEQFF
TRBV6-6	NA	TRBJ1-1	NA	TGTGCCAGCAGTTACTCTATCAGGGTGAACACTGAAGCTTTCTTT	CASSYSIRVNTEAFF
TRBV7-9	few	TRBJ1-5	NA	TGTGCCAGCAGCTCCCCCGAGGATAGCAATCAGCCCCAGCATTTT	CASSSPEDSNQPQHF
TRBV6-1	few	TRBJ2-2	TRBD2	TGTGCCAGCAGTTCAGGACTAGCGGCAACCGGGGAGCTGTTTTTT	CASSSGLAATGELFF
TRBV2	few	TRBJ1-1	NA	TGTGCCAGCCGGGTCGGGGGCCTGACTGAAGCTTTCTTT	CASRVGGLTEAFF
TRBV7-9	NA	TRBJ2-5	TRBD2	TGTGCCAGCAGCCCCGAGGGAGCGGGAGGCAGAGAGACCCAGTACTTC	CASSPEGAGGRETQYF
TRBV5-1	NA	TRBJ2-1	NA	TGCGCCAGCGTAGGACAGACCTACAATGAGCAGTTCTTC	CASVGQTYNEQFF
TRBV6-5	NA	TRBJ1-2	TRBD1	TGTGCCAGCAGTACCGGGACAGTGACCTATGGCTACACCTTC	CASSTGTVTYGYTF
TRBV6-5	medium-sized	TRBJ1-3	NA	TGTGCCAGCAGTTACTCTCAAGGGGCTGGAAACACCATATATTTT	CASSYSQGAGNTIYF
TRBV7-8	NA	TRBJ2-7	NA	TGTGCCAGCAGCTTAGTTAGGGGAATGGAGTACGAGCAGTACTTC	CASSLVRGMEYEQYF
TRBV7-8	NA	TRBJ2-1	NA	TGTGCCAGCAGCGGGGGTAGCTCCTACAATGAGCAGTTCTTC	CASSGGSSYNEQFF
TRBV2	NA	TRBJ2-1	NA	TGTGCCAGCAGGGGCAGGGGCGAATACAATGAGCAGTTCTTC	CASRGRGEYNEQFF
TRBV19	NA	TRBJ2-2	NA	TGTGCCAGTAGTATGAGGGCGAACACCGGGGAGCTGTTTTTT	CASSMRANTGELFF
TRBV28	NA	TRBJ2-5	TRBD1	TGTGCCAGCAGGGAGACAGGGAAAGAGACCCAGTACTTC	CASRETGKETQYF
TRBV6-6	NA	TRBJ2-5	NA	TGTGCCAGCAGTTACGGCACAGGGTACCAAGAGACCCAGTACTTC	CASSYGTGYQETQYF
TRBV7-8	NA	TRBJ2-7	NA	TGTGCCAGCAGCTACGGGAGCCCCTACGAGCAGTACTTC	CASSYGSPYEQYF
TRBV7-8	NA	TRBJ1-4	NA	TGTGCCAGCAGCTTAGAATCAATCCGCGCAACTAATGAAAAACTGTTTTTT	CASSLESIRATNEKLFF
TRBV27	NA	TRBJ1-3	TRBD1	TGTGCCAGCAGTTCTGCCAGGGGGGCTGGAGGGTCCTCTGGAAACACCATATATTTT	CASSSARGAGGSSGNTIYF
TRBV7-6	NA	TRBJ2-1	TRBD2	TGTGCCAGCAGCTTAAGCGGGGGGCTGGGGAATGAGCAGTTCTTC	CASSLSGGLGNEQFF
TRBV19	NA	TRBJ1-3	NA	TGTGCCAGTAGTATGGTAGGTGGGATCGCCGGCTCTGGAAACACCATATATTTT	CASSMVGGIAGSGNTIYF
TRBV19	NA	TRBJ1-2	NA	TGTGCCAGTAGTATACTGGGGAACTATGGCTACACCTTC	CASSILGNYGYTF
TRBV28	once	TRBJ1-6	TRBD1	TGTGCCAGCATCGGACAGGCCCTTAGGTCCCTCCACTTT	CASIGQALRSLHF
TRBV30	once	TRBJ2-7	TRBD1	TGTGCCTGGGAGGTAGGGACAGGGACCAGCGAGCAGTACTTC	CAWEVGTGTSEQYF
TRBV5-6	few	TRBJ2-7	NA	TGTGCCAGCAGCTGGAACAGGGGGGGAAGCTCCTACGAGCAGTACTTC	CASSWNRGGSSYEQYF
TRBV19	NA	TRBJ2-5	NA	TGTGCCAGTAGTCCTAAGCGTTACCAAGAGACCCAGTACTTC	CASSPKRYQETQYF